This TCR beta chain was observed in a study of T cell repertoires in cytomegalovirus infection. Each CDR3 protein is one row after TCRdb ran MiXCR on the reads. Of 150,000 to 200,000 distinct CDR3 sequences detected, around 20% appear once; the ten largest clones hold 2.9%. The CDR3 is made up of 13 amino acids. V was cut by 7 bases and J by 2 bases, with 11 bases left in between. Germline assignment: CDR1 MNHNY and CDR2 SVGAGI (reference sequence). The V gene is TRBV6-6, the J gene TRBJ1-1; no clear D. Sequencing used PBMCs. The sequence was obtained from a human donor in good health (CMV status not recorded). Some clones in this sample may be carry-over from other donors' samples. The CDR3 loop reads CASILAVNTEAFF. In nucleotides, the CDR3 is TGTGCCAGCATCCTGGCAGTAAACACTGAAGCTTTCTTT.